This TCR beta chain was sequenced for a study of T cell repertoires in cytomegalovirus infection. Study-level background: CMV infection plus the matching HLA type was flagged by public TCR beta signatures.

As concerns this clonotype: The antigen remains unidentified.

Whole-study results and caveats: Cumulative public TCR beta family frequency identified CMV carriers with the relevant HLA. Dominating the ex vivo response were HLA-C-restricted CMV-specific TCR beta clonotypes.

Each CDR3 protein gets one entry after TCRdb re-called the reads with MiXCR. The sample includes 50,000 or so distinct CDR3 sequences, more than 20% of them seen just once. V lost 4 bases to trimming and J lost 5 bases, with 15 bases between them. The CDR3 is 14 residues long. Germline V gene data show CDR1 as SGHRS and CDR2 as YFSETQ. Sequencing used PBMCs, sequenced either directly or after in vitro stimulation (not recorded which). The chain recombines TRBV5-1 with TRBJ2-5; possible D gene TRBD2, 6 bases. The receptor's source is a human donor in good health (CMV status not recorded). Some clones in this sample may be carry-over from other donors' samples. The CDR3 here is CASSPRGGAETQYF. CDR3 in DNA: TGCGCCAGCAGCCCACGGGGAGGCGCCGAGACCCAGTACTTC.